This T cell receptor beta chain was identified in a study of T cell responses to AZD1222 COVID-19 vaccine. Study-wide results and caveats: Spike-specific TCR breadth and depth grew following two AZD1222 doses.

Points on this clone: Its target is not known.

This table comes from immunoSEQ multiplex PCR, and its TCRdb copy is limited to in-frame clones, with some not included. The sample yields more than 150,000 clones, roughly 94% seen once. Per the germline V gene, CDR1 is SQVTM and CDR2 is ANQGSEA. This CDR3 contains 13 residues. With 4 bases clipped from V and 5 bases from J, the junction kept 4 bases outside the gene matches. Source: peripheral blood, taken on day 0 of AZD1222 vaccination. This clonotype originated in an adult in good health. This sequence joins TRBV29-1 and TRBJ1-1, with TRBD1 matching 10 bases. DNA of the CDR3: TGCAGCGTTGGGACAGGGGGGAGGACTGAAGCTTTCTTT. This codes for CSVGTGGRTEAFF.